This T cell receptor beta chain was captured by sequencing in a study of blood T cells in healthy people across ages. General study results and limits: Age advanced and TCR beta diversity per million T cells fell, roughly linearly.

The authors ran a second PCR of about 7 to 11 cycles using a sample-barcoded 5' primer and a J-beta primer mix. TCRdb reprocessed the 5' RACE reads with MiXCR, giving one entry per CDR3 protein. The sample records about 680,000 distinct CDR3 sequences, roughly 50% being singletons. After removal of 4 bases from V and 4 bases from J, the junction contained 5 bases not matched to a gene. There are 15 residues in the CDR3. The germline CDR1 and CDR2 sequences are ENHRY and SYGVKD. Notes on this clonotype: Its antigen is unknown.

The clonotype was recovered from a woman aged 55-70 years in good health. The chain joins TRBV10-3 to TRBJ2-5; 11 bases are shared with TRBD2. The sequenced sample was blood. The CDR3 DNA reads TGTGCCATCAGTGTCACTAGCGGGAGTGGAGAGACCCAGTACTTC. As protein: CAISVTSGSGETQYF.